These T cell receptor beta chains were read from a single sample in a study of T cell responses to AZD1222 COVID-19 vaccine. Using immunoSEQ multiplex PCR, the repertoire was profiled, and TCRdb retains in-frame clones only, with some absent. Of about 120,000 clones listed, around 85% are singletons. Here the sequenced sample was peripheral blood, taken on day 0 of AZD1222 vaccination. The receptor source for this set is an adult in good health. The CDR3 runs from the conserved cysteine through the conserved F or W. The order of the fields is D gene, CDR3 length, J gene, V gene, clone size, CDR3 protein, CDR3 DNA. A D gene is named only where the DNA matches it firmly. The listing skips clone size in some rows; elsewhere it reads once, few, many or a size class.

- 15 TRBJ1-5 TRBV27 - CASSFVGPNNQPQHF TGTGCCAGCAGTTTTGTGGGGCCTAACAATCAGCCCCAGCATTTT
- 16 TRBJ1-5 TRBV30 - CAWSSSGVASNQPQHF TGTGCCTGGAGTTCCTCAGGGGTCGCGAGCAATCAGCCCCAGCATTTT
- 13 TRBJ1-1 TRBV28 - CASTKPKNTEAFF TGTGCCAGCACAAAGCCTAAAAACACTGAAGCTTTCTTT
- 15 TRBJ1-4 TRBV9 - CASSPASRVNEKLFF TGTGCCAGCAGCCCGGCTAGTCGGGTTAATGAAAAACTGTTTTTT
TRBD2 17 TRBJ2-1 TRBV9 - CASSVGAGGRSYNEQFF TGTGCCAGCAGCGTAGGGGCGGGGGGGCGCTCCTACAATGAGCAGTTCTTC
- 13 TRBJ1-1 TRBV2 - CAYSGGTNTEAFF TGTGCCTACTCGGGAGGTACGAACACTGAAGCTTTCTTT
- 11 TRBJ1-1 TRBV20-1 few CSARWQLEAFF TGCAGTGCTAGGTGGCAGCTTGAAGCTTTCTTT
- 17 TRBJ2-1 TRBV6-1 - CASSDYLLSKRDNEQFF TGTGCCAGCAGTGATTATCTTCTGTCGAAAAGGGACAATGAGCAGTTCTTC
- 11 TRBJ2-2 TRBV11-2 - CASSLSGELFF TGTGCCAGCAGCTTGTCCGGGGAGCTGTTTTTT
- 15 TRBJ1-1 TRBV9 - CASSEQGAGRTEAFF TGTGCCAGCAGCGAACAAGGGGCCGGTCGAACTGAAGCTTTCTTT
TRBD2 15 TRBJ2-3 TRBV9 - CASSSSSGGPDTQYF TGTGCCAGCAGTTCTTCTAGCGGGGGTCCAGATACGCAGTATTTT
- 13 TRBJ1-1 TRBV12-5 - CASVPGEGTEAFF TGTGCTAGTGTCCCAGGGGAGGGGACTGAAGCTTTCTTT
TRBD1 13 TRBJ1-5 TRBV12-3/TRBV12-4 - CASSDRADQPQHF TGTGCCAGCAGTGACAGGGCCGATCAGCCCCAGCATTTT
TRBD1 15 TRBJ2-5 TRBV5-4 - CASSLGQGALKTQYF TGTGCCAGCAGCTTGGGACAGGGAGCTTTGAAGACCCAGTACTTC
- 13 TRBJ1-6 TRBV28 - CASSPPLNSPLHF TGTGCCAGCAGTCCCCCCCTTAATTCACCCCTCCACTTT
- 14 TRBJ2-5 TRBV3-1/TRBV3-2 - CASSQDFVQETQYF TGTGCCAGCAGCCAAGATTTCGTTCAAGAGACCCAGTACTTC
TRBD1 15 TRBJ1-2 TRBV3-1/TRBV3-2 - CASSQAGGAGYGYTF TGTGCCAGCAGCCAAGCAGGGGGCGCTGGGTATGGCTACACCTTC
- 12 TRBJ1-6 TRBV5-6 - CASSLFGSPLHF TGTGCCAGCAGCTTGTTCGGTTCACCCCTCCACTTT